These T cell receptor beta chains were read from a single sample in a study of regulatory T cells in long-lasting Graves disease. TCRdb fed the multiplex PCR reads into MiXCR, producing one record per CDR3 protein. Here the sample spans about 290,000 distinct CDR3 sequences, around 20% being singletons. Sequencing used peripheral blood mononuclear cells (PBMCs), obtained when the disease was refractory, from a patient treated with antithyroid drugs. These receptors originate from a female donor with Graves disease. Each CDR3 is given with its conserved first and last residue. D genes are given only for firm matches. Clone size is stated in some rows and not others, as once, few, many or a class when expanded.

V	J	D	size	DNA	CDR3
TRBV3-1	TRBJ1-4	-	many	TGTGCCAGCAGCCAGAGAAGGGGGGGCGAGGAACTGTTTTTT	CASSQRRGGEELFF
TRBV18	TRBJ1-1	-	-	TGTGCCAGCTCAACGGCGGAGAACACTGAAGCTTTCTTT	CASSTAENTEAFF
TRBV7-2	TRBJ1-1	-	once	TGTGCCAGCAGCCTCAGATCCCTGAACACTGAAGCTTTCTTT	CASSLRSLNTEAFF
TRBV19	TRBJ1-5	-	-	TGTGCCAGTAGTATTGTCCGCGGACAGCCGACCCTCAATCAGCCCCAGCATTTT	CASSIVRGQPTLNQPQHF
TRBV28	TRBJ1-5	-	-	TGTGCCAGCAGTTTTGGAACCAGGGGCGGGCCCCAGCATTTT	CASSFGTRGGPQHF
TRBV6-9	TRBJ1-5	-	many	TGTGCCAGCAGTTACGGCAGGGCCAATCAGCCCCAGCATTTT	CASSYGRANQPQHF
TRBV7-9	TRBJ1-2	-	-	TGTGCCAGCAGCTTCCAGAACTATGGCTACACCTTC	CASSFQNYGYTF
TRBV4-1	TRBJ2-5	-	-	TGCGCCAGCAGCCAACCCGGCGTAGAGACCCAGTACTTC	CASSQPGVETQYF
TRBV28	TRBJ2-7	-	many	TGTGCCAGCAGTTTATCCGGGAGAGGAAGGGAGCAGTACTTC	CASSLSGRGREQYF
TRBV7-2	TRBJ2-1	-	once	TGTGCCAGCAGCTTCCCACACTCCAACTCCTACAATGAGCAGTTCTTC	CASSFPHSNSYNEQFF
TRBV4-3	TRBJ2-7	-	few	TGCGCCAGCAGCCAAGACCGGCTTATCTACGAGCAGTACTTC	CASSQDRLIYEQYF
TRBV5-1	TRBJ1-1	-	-	TGCGCCAGCAGCTTGGAGACGGTTGGCACTGAAGCTTTCTTT	CASSLETVGTEAFF
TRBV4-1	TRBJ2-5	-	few	TGCGCCAGCAGCCAAGATAAGACTAGTAACACTAAAGAGACCCAGTACTTC	CASSQDKTSNTKETQYF
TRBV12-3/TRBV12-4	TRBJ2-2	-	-	TGTGTCAGCGAGCGGGACACCGGGGAGCTGTTTTTT	CVSERDTGELFF
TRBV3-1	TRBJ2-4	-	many	TGTGCCAGCAGCCAAGGGGAGAATTGGAACATTCAGTACTTC	CASSQGENWNIQYF
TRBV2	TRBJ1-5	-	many	TGTGCCAGCAGTGCTGCAGGGTATAGCAATCAGCCCCAGCATTTT	CASSAAGYSNQPQHF
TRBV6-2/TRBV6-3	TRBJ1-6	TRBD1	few	TGTGCCAGCAGTGCTTGGACAGGGGTGGAACTTAGGTCACCCCTCCACTTT	CASSAWTGVELRSPLHF
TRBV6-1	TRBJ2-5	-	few	TGTGCCACCGGACGGACACTCCAAGAGACCCAGTACTTC	CATGRTLQETQYF
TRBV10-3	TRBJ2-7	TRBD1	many	TGTGCCATCCGAGGTGGACAGGGGCTCTCCTACGAGCAGTACTTC	CAIRGGQGLSYEQYF
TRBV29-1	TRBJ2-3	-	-	TGCAGCGTTGTTGGTCTAGGGGCAGATACGCAGTATTTT	CSVVGLGADTQYF
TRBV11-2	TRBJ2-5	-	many	TGTGCCAGCAGCTTAAACTCAGTAGAGACCCAGTACTTC	CASSLNSVETQYF
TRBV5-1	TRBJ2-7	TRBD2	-	TGCGCCAGCAGCTTTAGCGGGGGAGTCGACTACGAGCAGTACTTC	CASSFSGGVDYEQYF
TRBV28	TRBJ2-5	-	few	TGTGCCAGCAAGGAAGCGGTAGACCAAGAGACCCAGTACTTC	CASKEAVDQETQYF
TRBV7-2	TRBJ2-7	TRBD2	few	TGTGCCAGCAGCTTAGAACTAGCGGGAGTCGAGCAGTACTTC	CASSLELAGVEQYF
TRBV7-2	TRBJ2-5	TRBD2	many	TGTGCCAGCAGCTTAGGGGTAGGGGGTAGCGGGAGTATCGAGACCCAGTACTTC	CASSLGVGGSGSIETQYF
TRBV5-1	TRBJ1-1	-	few	TGCGCCAGCAGCCCCGCTAGCCGGGGGGGAGGGACTGAAGCTTTCTTT	CASSPASRGGGTEAFF
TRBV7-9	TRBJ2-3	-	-	TGTGCCAGCAGCAGCCACACATCCACAGATACGCAGTATTTT	CASSSHTSTDTQYF
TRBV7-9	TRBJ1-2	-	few	TGTGCCAGCAGCTCCTCGTCGGCCCAGGGCTATGGCTACACCTTC	CASSSSSAQGYGYTF
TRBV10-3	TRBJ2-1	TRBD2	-	TGTGCCATCACCGGTAGGACCGGGACTAGCGTCTCCAATGAGCAGTTCTTC	CAITGRTGTSVSNEQFF
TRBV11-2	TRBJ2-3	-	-	TGTGCCAGCAGCTTCCCGAGCGGACGGGATACGCAGTATTTT	CASSFPSGRDTQYF
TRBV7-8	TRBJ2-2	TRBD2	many	TGTGCCAGCAGCTCGTCTAGCGGGAGGGCCCCCGGGGAGCTGTTTTTT	CASSSSSGRAPGELFF
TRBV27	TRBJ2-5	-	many	TGTGCCAGCAGTTTATCGAGAACAGTTCAAGAGACCCAGTACTTC	CASSLSRTVQETQYF
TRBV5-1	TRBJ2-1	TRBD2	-	TGCGCCAGCAGCTTGTGGAGCGGGAGGGAGAATGAGCAGTTCTTC	CASSLWSGRENEQFF
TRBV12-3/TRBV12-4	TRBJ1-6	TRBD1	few	TGTGCCAGCACCCTAGGTAGGACAGGCGGCCATTCACCCCTCCACTTT	CASTLGRTGGHSPLHF
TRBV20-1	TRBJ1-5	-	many	TGCAGTGCCGAGAGCAGGGATCAGCCCCAGCATTTT	CSAESRDQPQHF
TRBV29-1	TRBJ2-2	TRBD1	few	TGCAGCGTCGCAACAGGGGGAACCGGGGAGCTGTTTTTT	CSVATGGTGELFF
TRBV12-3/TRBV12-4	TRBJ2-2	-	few	TGTGCCAGCAGTTTTTCCGGGGCCGGGGAGCCGTTTTTT	CASSFSGAGEPFF
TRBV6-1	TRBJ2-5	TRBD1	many	TGTGCCAGCAGCACACAGGGGCCTTTGGGGACCCAGTACTTC	CASSTQGPLGTQYF
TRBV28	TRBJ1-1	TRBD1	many	TGTGCCAGCAGTTTACGGAGTAGGGACAGGCGGAACACTGAAGCTTTCTTT	CASSLRSRDRRNTEAFF